Following are 20 T cell receptor beta chains from one sample sequenced in a study of T cells after yellow fever vaccination. TCRdb used MiXCR to reprocess the 5' RACE reads, holding one entry per CDR3 protein. The data contain around 320,000 distinct CDR3 sequences, roughly 10% of them singletons. Material: CD4+ T cells sorted from PBMCs, obtained 45 days after the yellow fever booster vaccination. The receptors stem from a young man who received the YFV17D yellow fever vaccine.

This clonotype showed up just a few times. The chain is built from TRBV24-1 and TRBJ2-7, with TRBD1 matching over 7 bases. The germline V gene has CDR1 KGHDR and CDR2 SFDVKD. The V segment lost 0 bases and the J segment 3 bases; nucleotides outside the gene matches: 13. The CDR3 runs to 18 residues. The CDR3 DNA reads TGTGCCACCAGTGATTTGCGGGGACAGATTAGTCCCCTCTACGAGCAGTACTTC. Its translation is CATSDLRGQISPLYEQYF.

This clonotype was counted many times. The CDR3 sequence: CASSLAPAGKQETQYF. CDR3 in DNA: TGCGCCAGCAGCTTGGCCCCGGCCGGTAAACAAGAGACCCAGTACTTC. The chain combines TRBV5-1 with TRBJ2-5; unclear D gene. This CDR3 is built from 16 residues. Germline CDR1 is SGHRS and CDR2 is YFSETQ. V was cut by 0 bases and J by 2 bases, with 14 bases left in between.

The chain recombines TRBV3-1 with TRBJ2-5, with 7 nucleotides matching TRBD2. Germline trimming cut 5 bases from V and 5 bases from J; bases unmatched to any gene: 11. CDR3 size: 15 residues. CDR1 is LGHDT, CDR2 YNNKEL, per germline (reference sequence). CDR3 loop: CASSLQRGEGETQYF. The CDR3 DNA reads TGTGCCAGCAGCTTGCAGCGGGGAGAGGGGGAGACCCAGTACTTC.

CDR3 in DNA: TGCGCCAGCAGCTCGCCGGGACCGGGGAGTGAGCAGTTCTTC. Its translation: CASSSPGPGSEQFF. The V and J genes are TRBV5-1 and TRBJ2-1; D assignment may be TRBD1 or TRBD2 (5 bases each). V lost 3 bases and J 9 bases, leaving 16 bases between the germline ends. Germline assignment: CDR1 SGHRS and CDR2 YFSETQ. The length of the CDR3 is 14 residues.

This clonotype was recorded many times. The chain links TRBV5-1 to TRBJ2-5; D is perhaps TRBD2 (6 bases). The V end lost 0 bases, the J end lost 4 bases, and 13 bases lay between the germline ends. CDR3 length: 15 amino acids. Germline CDR1 SGHRS, CDR2 YFSETQ. The CDR3 region is CASSLVGGGGETQYF. In DNA form, the CDR3 reads TGCGCCAGCAGCTTGGTTGGGGGAGGAGGAGAGACCCAGTACTTC.

This chain links TRBV6-5 with TRBJ1-3; TRBD1 is a possible D gene (6 bases). This CDR3 is built from 11 residues. Trimming cost V 4 bases and J 8 bases, with 6 bases left between them. Looked up from germline, CDR1 is MNHEY and CDR2 is SVGAGI. The CDR3 here is CASSWGHTIYF. The CDR3, as DNA: TGTGCCAGCAGTTGGGGGCACACCATATATTTT.

This chain links TRBV7-8 with TRBJ1-1; TRBD1 matches 10 bases. V dropped 3 bases and J dropped 3; count of bases not matched to a gene: 1. This CDR3 comprises 14 residues. CDR1 and CDR2 (germline): SGHVS, FQNEAQ. CDR3 DNA sequence: TGTGCCAGCAGCTTCGGGACAGGGGACACTGAAGCTTTCTTT. Protein sequence: CASSFGTGDTEAFF.

In its sample, this clonotype was seen many times. The genes are TRBV9 and TRBJ2-5; D not certain. V lost 0 bases and J lost 5, with 14 bases in between. The CDR3 spans 15 residues. The V gene's germline CDR1 is SGDLS and CDR2 YYNGEE. The DNA of the CDR3 is TGTGCCAGCAGCGTAGGTCCGCGAGAAGGGGAGACCCAGTACTTC. This encodes CASSVGPREGETQYF.

In this sample, this clonotype turned up many times. V usage is TRBV29-1 and J usage is TRBJ2-2; a weak D match, TRBD2 (6 bases). The V gene lost 4 bases and the J gene lost 6 bases, with 12 bases spanning the gap. Germline V gives CDR1 SQVTM, CDR2 ANQGSEA. CDR3 length equals 13 residues. The CDR3 region is CSVGVTGAGELFF. The CDR3 coding sequence is TGCAGCGTTGGGGTAACGGGGGCCGGGGAGCTGTTTTTT.

The chain employs TRBV6-1 and TRBJ2-7; 8 positions match TRBD1. This CDR3 has 15 amino acids. The V gene end was trimmed by 7 bases and the J gene end by 7 bases; junction bases not matched to a gene: 15. Germline V gene data show CDR1 as MNHNS and CDR2 as SASEGT. CDR3 in amino acids: CASTINRGKEEEQYF. The CDR3 coding sequence is TGTGCCAGCACCATTAACAGGGGGAAGGAGGAAGAGCAGTACTTC.

The gene calls are TRBV20-1 and TRBJ2-3; the D is unclear. CDR3 length equals 12 residues. Trimming stripped 3 bases from V and 0 bases from J, with 4 bases between. Per the germline V gene, CDR1 is DFQATT and CDR2 is SNEGSKA (reference sequence). The CDR3 loop is CSASDSTDTQYF. In DNA, the CDR3 is TGCAGTGCTAGCGACAGCACAGATACGCAGTATTTT.

This clonotype has just a few counts. The gene calls are TRBV11-1 and TRBJ2-3, with a possible D match to TRBD1 (5 bases). The length of the CDR3 is 16 residues. V was cut by 1 base and J by 2 bases, with 13 bases left in between. Per germline, CDR1 SGHAT and CDR2 FQDESV (reference sequence). CDR3 nucleotides: TGTGCCAGCAGCTTAGTTCCAGGGCCAGTCACAGATACGCAGTATTTT. Protein product: CASSLVPGPVTDTQYF.

The chain uses TRBV2 and TRBJ2-7; 8 bases map to TRBD2. The V segment lost 7 bases and the J segment 5 bases; nucleotides outside the gene matches: 7. Germline V gene sequence: CDR1 SNHLY, CDR2 FYNNEI. The CDR3 sequence is 13 residues long. This CDR3 is CASKESGGNEQYF. The CDR3 region has the DNA TGTGCCAGCAAAGAGAGCGGGGGCAACGAGCAGTACTTC.

This clonotype has at least ten counts. The V gene is TRBV7-9, the J gene TRBJ1-3; no reliable D call. The CDR3 sequence is 16 residues long. The germline V gene encodes CDR1 SEHNR and CDR2 FQNEAQ (reference sequence). The V end was cut by 1 base, the J end by 0 bases, with 10 bases between. The CDR3 DNA follows: TGTGCCAGCAGCTTAGGGGCAGAGAGCTCTGGAAACACCATATATTTT. Protein product: CASSLGAESSGNTIYF.

This clonotype was seen many times. CDR3 bases: TGTGCCAGCAACCCATTAGCGGGGGGGAATACGCAGTATTTT. Translated, it gives CASNPLAGGNTQYF. V gene TRBV7-2 combines with J gene TRBJ2-3; 11 bases map to TRBD2. From germline, CDR1 is SGHTA and CDR2 FQGNSA. CDR3 length equals 14 residues. Germline trimming cut 7 bases from V and 7 bases from J; bases unmatched to any gene: 7.

The sample holds a few counts of this clonotype. The chain links TRBV3-1 to TRBJ2-7; 9 bases fit TRBD2. The CDR3 has 14 amino acids. Looked up from germline, CDR1 is LGHDT and CDR2 is YNNKEL (reference sequence). V was pared by 4 bases and J by 3 bases, with 4 bases of the junction left unmatched. CDR3 region: CASSPGAGGYEQYF. The CDR3 DNA is TGTGCCAGCAGCCCAGGAGCGGGGGGCTACGAGCAGTACTTC.

In this sample, this clonotype turned up a few times. This sequence joins TRBV9 and TRBJ1-1; D unresolved. CDR3 length: 15 amino acids. Trimming cost V 3 bases and J 6 bases, with 18 bases left between them. CDR1 and CDR2 (germline): SGDLS, YYNGEE. In DNA, the CDR3 is TGTGCCAGCAGCGCCTTGCCCCGGCCTAACGCTGAAGCTTTCTTT. Translated: CASSALPRPNAEAFF.

This clonotype was counted ten times or more. The chain combines TRBV20-1 with TRBJ2-1, with 16 bases matching TRBD2. V shed 3 bases and J 0 bases; nucleotides not matched to a gene: 2. This CDR3 has 17 residues. Per the germline V gene, CDR1 is DFQATT and CDR2 is SNEGSKA (reference sequence). The CDR3 sequence: CSARGLAGGSSYNEQFF. As DNA, the CDR3 is TGCAGTGCTAGGGGACTAGCGGGGGGGAGCTCCTACAATGAGCAGTTCTTC.

In this sample, this clonotype turned up a few times. The chain employs TRBV19 and TRBJ2-7; TRBD1 aligns across 7 bases. The CDR3 is made up of 15 amino acids. V was pared by 6 bases and J by 3 bases, with 11 bases of the junction left unmatched. In germline, CDR1 is LNHDA, CDR2 SQIVND (reference sequence). Here the CDR3 DNA reads TGTGCCAGTAGAACAGGGGTCATGCCGGTCTACGAGCAGTACTTC. It translates to CASRTGVMPVYEQYF.

At least ten counts were recorded for this clonotype. V and J are TRBV5-1 and TRBJ2-5; TRBD2 agrees at 9 bases. The CDR3 length is 17 residues. Germline CDR1 SGHRS, CDR2 YFSETQ. V lost 4 bases to trimming and J lost 4 bases; unmatched junction nucleotides: 14. This chain's CDR3 is CASSLLGGGVGRETQYF. The CDR3 DNA is TGCGCCAGCAGCCTTCTGGGCGGGGGGGTCGGAAGAGAGACCCAGTACTTC.